These 5 T cell receptor beta chains originate from one sample sequenced in a study of graft-versus-host responses after intestinal transplantation. Their cognate antigens are unknown. Some clones are missing from TCRdb's copy, which holds only in-frame ones; the method was immunoSEQ multiplex PCR. The sample lists some 130,000 clones, 85% to 95% occurring once. The sample was unstimulated CD4+ T cells sorted from spleen or lymph node cells, taken before intestinal transplant. All receptors come from a human donor who received an intestinal transplant.

The chain combines TRBV7-9 with TRBJ2-3; D gene ambiguous. Germline CDR1 and CDR2: SEHNR and FQNEAQ (reference sequence). The V gene lost 5 bases and the J gene lost 0 bases, with 15 bases spanning the gap. CDR3 length: 16 amino acids. CDR3 bases: TGTGCCAGCAGCCTGCGTGGGCCCACTAGCACAGATACGCAGTATTTT. Translating it yields CASSLRGPTSTDTQYF.

V is TRBV6-6 and J is TRBJ2-2; 8 positions match TRBD2. Germline-derived CDR1 and CDR2 are MNHNY and SVGAGI (reference sequence). V gave up 5 bases and J gave up 4 bases; unmatched junction bases: 6. There are 15 residues in the CDR3. CDR3 nucleotides: TGTGCCAGCAGTGGAGCGGGGGACCTCACCGGGGAGCTGTTTTTT. The encoded protein is CASSGAGDLTGELFF.

The chain has TRBV6-1 and TRBJ1-2; TRBD1 matches 8 bases. CDR1 is MNHNS, CDR2 SASEGT, per germline. This CDR3 has 15 residues. J lost 0 bases, V lost 5 bases, and 5 bases had no gene match. This CDR3 reads CASSSGTGANYGYTF. The CDR3 DNA reads TGTGCCAGCAGTTCCGGGACAGGAGCTAACTATGGCTACACCTTC.

The V and J genes are TRBV7-8 and TRBJ2-1; D uncertain. The CDR3 spans 16 residues. Deletions cut 0 bases from V and 0 bases from J, with 9 bases between. CDR1 and CDR2 from the germline V gene are SGHVS and FQNEAQ. This chain's CDR3 is CASSLAGSLSYNEQFF. The DNA of the CDR3 is TGTGCCAGCAGCTTAGCAGGATCCCTCTCCTACAATGAGCAGTTCTTC.

The CDR3, as DNA: TGCGCCAGCAGCTCCGTCCGGATTGCGCGGGAGGCCAATGAGCAGTTCTTC. Translating it yields CASSSVRIAREANEQFF. The chain is built from TRBV5-1 and TRBJ2-1; the match to TRBD2 covers 8 bases. V lost 3 bases to trimming and J lost 6 bases; unmatched junction nucleotides: 14. CDR1 and CDR2 (germline): SGHRS, YFSETQ. This CDR3 contains 17 residues.